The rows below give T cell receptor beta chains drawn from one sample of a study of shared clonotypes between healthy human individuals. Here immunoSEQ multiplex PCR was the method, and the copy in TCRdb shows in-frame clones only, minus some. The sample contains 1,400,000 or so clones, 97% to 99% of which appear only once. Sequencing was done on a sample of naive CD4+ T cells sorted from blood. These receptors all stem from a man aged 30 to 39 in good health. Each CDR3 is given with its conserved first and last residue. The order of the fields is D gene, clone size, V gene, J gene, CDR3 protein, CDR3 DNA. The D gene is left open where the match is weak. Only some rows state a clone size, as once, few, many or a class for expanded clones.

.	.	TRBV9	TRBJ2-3	CASSPYREGGTDTQYF	TGTGCCAGCAGCCCCTACCGGGAAGGGGGCACAGATACGCAGTATTTT
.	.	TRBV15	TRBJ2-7	CATSSGPRDEQYF	TGTGCCACCAGCTCCGGGCCCCGGGACGAGCAGTACTTC
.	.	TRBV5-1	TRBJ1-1	CASSLMVSGIDTEAFF	TGCGCCAGCAGCTTGATGGTGTCGGGGATCGACACTGAAGCTTTCTTT
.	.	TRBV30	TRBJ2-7	CAWSAGPYEQYF	TGTGCCTGGAGTGCGGGGCCCTACGAGCAGTACTTC
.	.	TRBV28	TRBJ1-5	CASSLLQAPKGNQPQHF	TGTGCCAGCAGTTTATTACAGGCTCCCAAAGGCAATCAGCCCCAGCATTTT
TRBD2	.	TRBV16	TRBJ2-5	CASSQTSGSKTQYF	TGTGCCAGCAGCCAGACTAGCGGGAGTAAGACCCAGTACTTC
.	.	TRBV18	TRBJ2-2	CASSPSTPGELFF	TGTGCCAGCTCACCAAGTACGCCCGGGGAGCTGTTTTTT
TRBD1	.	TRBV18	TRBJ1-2	CASSNNRGDYGYTF	TGTGCCAGCTCAAATAACAGGGGTGACTATGGCTACACCTTC
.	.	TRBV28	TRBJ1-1	CASSLVQGQWDTEAFF	TGTGCCAGCAGTTTGGTTCAGGGTCAATGGGACACTGAAGCTTTCTTT
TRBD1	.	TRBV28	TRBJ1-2	CASSLTGDSSGYTF	TGTGCCAGCAGTTTAACAGGGGACAGTAGTGGCTACACCTTC
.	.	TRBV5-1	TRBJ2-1	CASSSELRGSYNEQFF	TGCGCCAGCAGTTCCGAACTCAGGGGATCCTACAATGAGCAGTTCTTC
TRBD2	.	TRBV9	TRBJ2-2	CASSVDGRAGAGELFF	TGTGCCAGCAGCGTAGACGGGAGGGCTGGAGCCGGGGAGCTGTTTTTT
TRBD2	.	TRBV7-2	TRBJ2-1	CASSSRLAGRHNEQFF	TGTGCCAGCAGCTCCAGACTAGCGGGAAGACACAATGAGCAGTTCTTC
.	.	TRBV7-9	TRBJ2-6	CAGTRISGANVLTF	TGTGCCGGGACACGGATCTCTGGGGCCAACGTCCTGACTTTC
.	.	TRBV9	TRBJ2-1	CASSVASYNEQFF	TGTGCCAGCAGCGTGGCTTCCTACAATGAGCAGTTCTTC
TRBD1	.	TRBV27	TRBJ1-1	CASRRQGGGGTEAFF	TGTGCCAGCAGGAGACAGGGTGGTGGGGGAACTGAAGCTTTCTTT
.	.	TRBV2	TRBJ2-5	CASDPQETQYF	TGTGCCAGCGACCCCCAAGAGACCCAGTACTTC
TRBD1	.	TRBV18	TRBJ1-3	CASSRRDRDLNTIYF	TGTGCCAGCTCACGTCGGGACAGGGACTTGAACACCATATATTTT
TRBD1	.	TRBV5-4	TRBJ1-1	CASRSHRGASTEAFF	TGTGCCAGCAGATCTCACAGGGGGGCTTCCACTGAAGCTTTCTTT
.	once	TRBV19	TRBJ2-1	CAGSRGIGNEQFF	TGTGCCGGATCCCGCGGGATCGGCAATGAGCAGTTCTTC
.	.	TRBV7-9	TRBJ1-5	CASSLDAAGNQPQHF	TGTGCCAGCAGCTTAGACGCGGCAGGCAATCAGCCCCAGCATTTT
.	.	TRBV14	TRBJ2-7	CASSQALDPTHYEQYF	TGTGCCAGCAGCCAAGCGTTGGATCCTACCCACTACGAGCAGTACTTC
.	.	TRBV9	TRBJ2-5	CASSTHPVTQETQYF	TGTGCCAGCAGCACTCACCCGGTTACACAAGAGACCCAGTACTTC
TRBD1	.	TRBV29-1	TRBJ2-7	CSTWGTATSYEQYF	TGCAGCACGTGGGGGACAGCGACCTCCTACGAGCAGTACTTC
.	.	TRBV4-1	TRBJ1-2	CASSQDQAGTNYGYTF	TGCGCCAGCAGCCAAGATCAGGCGGGAACTAACTATGGCTACACCTTC
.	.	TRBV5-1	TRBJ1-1	CASSLAQGLEAFF	TGCGCCAGCAGCTTGGCTCAGGGGCTAGAAGCTTTCTTT
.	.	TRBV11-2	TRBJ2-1	CASSSSEAGQAYNEQFF	TGTGCCAGCAGCTCTAGCGAGGCAGGCCAGGCATACAATGAGCAGTTCTTC
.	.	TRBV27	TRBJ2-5	CASSSRSGETQYF	TGTGCCAGCAGTAGCAGGAGTGGAGAGACCCAGTACTTC
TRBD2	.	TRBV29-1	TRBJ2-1	CSVETSGREYNEQFF	TGCAGCGTTGAGACTAGCGGGAGGGAATACAATGAGCAGTTCTTC
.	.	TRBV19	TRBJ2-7	CASSIDPRLGYF	TGTGCCAGTAGTATAGATCCGAGATTGGGGTACTTC
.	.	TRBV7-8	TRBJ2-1	CASSRLGSRSYNEQFF	TGTGCCAGCAGCCGTTTGGGAAGTCGCTCCTACAATGAGCAGTTCTTC